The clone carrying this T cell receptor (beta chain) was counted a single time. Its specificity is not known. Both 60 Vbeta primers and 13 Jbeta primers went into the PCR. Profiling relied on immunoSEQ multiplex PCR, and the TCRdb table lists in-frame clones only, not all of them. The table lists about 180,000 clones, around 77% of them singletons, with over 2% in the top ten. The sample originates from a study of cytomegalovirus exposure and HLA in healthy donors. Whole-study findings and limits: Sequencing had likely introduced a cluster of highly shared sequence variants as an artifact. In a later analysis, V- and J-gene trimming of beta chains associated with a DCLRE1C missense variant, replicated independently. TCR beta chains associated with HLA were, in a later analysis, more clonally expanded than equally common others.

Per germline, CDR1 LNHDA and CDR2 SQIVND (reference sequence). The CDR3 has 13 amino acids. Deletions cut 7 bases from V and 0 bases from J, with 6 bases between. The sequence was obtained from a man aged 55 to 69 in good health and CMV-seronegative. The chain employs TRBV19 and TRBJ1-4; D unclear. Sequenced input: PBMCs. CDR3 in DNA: TGTGCCAGTAAGCTTGCAACTAATGAAAAACTGTTTTTT. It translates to CASKLATNEKLFF.